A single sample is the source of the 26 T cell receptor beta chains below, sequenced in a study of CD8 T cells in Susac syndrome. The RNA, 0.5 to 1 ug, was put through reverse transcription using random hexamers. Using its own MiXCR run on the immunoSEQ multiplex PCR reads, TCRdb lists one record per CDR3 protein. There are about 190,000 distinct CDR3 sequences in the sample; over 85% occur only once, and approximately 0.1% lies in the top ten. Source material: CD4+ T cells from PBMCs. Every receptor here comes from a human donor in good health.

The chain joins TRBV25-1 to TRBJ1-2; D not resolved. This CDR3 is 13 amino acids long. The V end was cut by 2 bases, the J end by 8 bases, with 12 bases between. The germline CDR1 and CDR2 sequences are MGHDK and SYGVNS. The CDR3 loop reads CASSEGWQSGYTF. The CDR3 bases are TGTGCCAGCAGTGAAGGTTGGCAGTCGGGCTACACCTTC.

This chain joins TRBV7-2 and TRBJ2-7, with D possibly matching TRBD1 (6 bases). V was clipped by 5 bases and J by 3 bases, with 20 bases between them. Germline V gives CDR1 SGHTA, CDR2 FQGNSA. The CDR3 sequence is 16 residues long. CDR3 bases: TGTGCCAGCAGCCTCGTCCCGGACAGCAGAGTCTACGAGCAGTACTTC. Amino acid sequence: CASSLVPDSRVYEQYF.

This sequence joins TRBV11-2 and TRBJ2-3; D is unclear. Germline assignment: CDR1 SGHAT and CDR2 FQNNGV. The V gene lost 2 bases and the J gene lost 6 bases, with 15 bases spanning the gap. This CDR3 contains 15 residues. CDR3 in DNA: TGTGCCAGCAGCTTACCAGGAACAGCTTCGGATACGCAGTATTTT. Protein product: CASSLPGTASDTQYF.

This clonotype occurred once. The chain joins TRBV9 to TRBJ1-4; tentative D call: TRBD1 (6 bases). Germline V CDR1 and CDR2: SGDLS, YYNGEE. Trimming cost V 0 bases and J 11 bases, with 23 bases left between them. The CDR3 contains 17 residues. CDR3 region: CASSVGPRQAPDGKLFF. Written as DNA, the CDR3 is TGTGCCAGCAGCGTAGGGCCGCGACAGGCGCCCGATGGGAAACTGTTTTTT.

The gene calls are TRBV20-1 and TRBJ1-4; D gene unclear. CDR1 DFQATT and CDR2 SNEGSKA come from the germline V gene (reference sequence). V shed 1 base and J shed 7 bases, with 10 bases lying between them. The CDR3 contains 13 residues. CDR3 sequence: CSARGDLSEKLFF. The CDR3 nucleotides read TGCAGTGCTAGAGGCGACCTCAGTGAAAAACTGTTTTTT.

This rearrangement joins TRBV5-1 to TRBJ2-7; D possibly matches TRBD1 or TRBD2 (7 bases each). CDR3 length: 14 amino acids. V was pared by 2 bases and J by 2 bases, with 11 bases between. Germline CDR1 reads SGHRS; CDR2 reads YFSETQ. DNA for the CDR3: TGCGCCAGCAGCTTCAGGGGGGGGACCTACGAGCAGTACTTC. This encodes CASSFRGGTYEQYF.

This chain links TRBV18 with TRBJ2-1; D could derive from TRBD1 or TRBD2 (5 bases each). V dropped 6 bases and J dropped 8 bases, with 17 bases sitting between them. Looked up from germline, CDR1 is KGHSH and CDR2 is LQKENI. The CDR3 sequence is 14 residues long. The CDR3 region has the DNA TGTGCCAGCTCTCTCATGTCCCGGGACGATGAGCAGTTCTTC. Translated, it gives CASSLMSRDDEQFF. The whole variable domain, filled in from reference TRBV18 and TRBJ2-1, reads NAGVMQNPRHLVRRRGQEARLRCSPMKGHSHVYWYRQLPEEGLKFMVYLQKENIIDESGMPKERFSAEFPKEGPSILRIQQVVRGDSAAYFCASSLMSRDDEQFFGPGTRLTVL.

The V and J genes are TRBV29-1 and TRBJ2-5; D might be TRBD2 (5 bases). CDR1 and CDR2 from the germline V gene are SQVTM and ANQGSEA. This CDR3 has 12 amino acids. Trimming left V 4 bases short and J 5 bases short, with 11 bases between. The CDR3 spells CSVVGRAETQYF. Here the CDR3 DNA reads TGCAGCGTTGTCGGGCGGGCCGAGACCCAGTACTTC.

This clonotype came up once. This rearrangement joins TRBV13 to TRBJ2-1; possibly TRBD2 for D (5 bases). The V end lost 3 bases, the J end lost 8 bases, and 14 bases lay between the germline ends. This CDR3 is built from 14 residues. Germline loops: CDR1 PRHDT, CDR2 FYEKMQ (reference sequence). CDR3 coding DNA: TGTGCCAGCAGCTTCTACTTTGAGGGCGATGAGCAGTTCTTC. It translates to CASSFYFEGDEQFF. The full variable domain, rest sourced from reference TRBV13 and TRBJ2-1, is AAGVIQSPRHLIKEKRETATLKCYPIPRHDTVYWYQQGPGQDPQFLISFYEKMQSDKGSIPDRFSAQQFSDYHSELNMSSLELGDSALYFCASSFYFEGDEQFFGPGTRLTVL.

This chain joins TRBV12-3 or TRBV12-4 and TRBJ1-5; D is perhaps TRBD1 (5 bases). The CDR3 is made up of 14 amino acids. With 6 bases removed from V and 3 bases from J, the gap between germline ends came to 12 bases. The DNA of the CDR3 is TGTGCCAGCAGCATAGACAGAAACAATCAGCCCCAGCATTTT. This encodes CASSIDRNNQPQHF.

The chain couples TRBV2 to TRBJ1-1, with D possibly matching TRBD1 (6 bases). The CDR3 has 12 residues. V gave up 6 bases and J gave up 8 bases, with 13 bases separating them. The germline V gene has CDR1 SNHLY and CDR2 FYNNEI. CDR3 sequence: CASRSDSKEAFF. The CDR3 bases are TGTGCCAGCAGATCGGACAGCAAGGAAGCTTTCTTT.

The CDR3 DNA sequence: TGTGCCAGCAGCCGACTAGCTGAGCAGTTCTTC. It yields the protein CASSRLAEQFF. The gene calls are TRBV5-6 and TRBJ2-1; 7 nucleotides match TRBD2. Germline CDR1 reads SGHDT; CDR2 reads YYEEEE. Trimming cost V 4 bases and J 9 bases; bases outside gene matches: 1. The CDR3 loop spans 11 amino acids.

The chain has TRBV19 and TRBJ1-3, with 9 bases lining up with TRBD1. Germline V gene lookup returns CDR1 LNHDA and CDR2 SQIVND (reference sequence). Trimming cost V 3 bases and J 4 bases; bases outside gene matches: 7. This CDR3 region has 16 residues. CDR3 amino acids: CASSIIGTGRGNTIYF. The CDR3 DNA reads TGTGCCAGTAGTATCATCGGGACAGGGAGAGGAAACACCATATATTTT.

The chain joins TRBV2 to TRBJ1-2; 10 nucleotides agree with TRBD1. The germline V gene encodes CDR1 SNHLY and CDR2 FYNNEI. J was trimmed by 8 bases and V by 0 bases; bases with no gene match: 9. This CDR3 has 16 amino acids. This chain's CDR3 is CASSEALGQGKGGYTF. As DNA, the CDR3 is TGTGCCAGCAGTGAAGCGCTGGGACAGGGGAAGGGCGGCTACACCTTC.

In nucleotides, the CDR3 is TGTGCCAGCAGTTTTGGACAGGGGGTACACGAGCAGTACTTC. It encodes CASSFGQGVHEQYF. The chain employs TRBV12-3 or TRBV12-4 and TRBJ2-7; 10 bases match TRBD1. The CDR3 contains 14 residues. The junction had 4 bases not matched to a gene; V was cut back by 3 bases and J by 5 bases.

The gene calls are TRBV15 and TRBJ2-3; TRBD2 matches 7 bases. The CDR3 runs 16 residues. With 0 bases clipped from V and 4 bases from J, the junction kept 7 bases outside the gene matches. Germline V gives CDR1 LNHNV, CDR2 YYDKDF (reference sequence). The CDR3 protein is CATSRDMAGRADTQYF. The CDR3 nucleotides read TGTGCCACCAGCAGAGATATGGCAGGGAGGGCAGATACGCAGTATTTT.

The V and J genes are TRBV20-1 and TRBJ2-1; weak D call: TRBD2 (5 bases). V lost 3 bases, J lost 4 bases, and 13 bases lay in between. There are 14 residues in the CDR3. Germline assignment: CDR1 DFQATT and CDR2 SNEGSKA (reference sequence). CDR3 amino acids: CSASWGGGYNEQFF. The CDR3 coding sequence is TGCAGTGCTAGTTGGGGTGGAGGATACAATGAGCAGTTCTTC.

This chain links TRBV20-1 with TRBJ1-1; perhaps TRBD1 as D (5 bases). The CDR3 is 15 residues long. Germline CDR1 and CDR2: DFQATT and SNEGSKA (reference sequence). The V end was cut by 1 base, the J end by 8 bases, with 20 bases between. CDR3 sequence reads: CSARAMAGPVGEAFF. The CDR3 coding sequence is TGCAGTGCTAGAGCTATGGCAGGGCCTGTTGGGGAAGCTTTCTTT.

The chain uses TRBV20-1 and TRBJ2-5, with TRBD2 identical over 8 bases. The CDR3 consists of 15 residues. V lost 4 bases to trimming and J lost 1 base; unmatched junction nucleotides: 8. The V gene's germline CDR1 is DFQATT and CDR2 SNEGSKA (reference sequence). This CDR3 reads CSATAGGLSQETQYF. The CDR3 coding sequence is TGCAGTGCTACGGCGGGGGGCCTCTCCCAAGAGACCCAGTACTTC.

For the CDR3, the DNA is TGTGCCAGCAGCTTCTGGGGGGTCGAAAATTCACCCCTCCACTTT. It specifies CASSFWGVENSPLHF. The chain employs TRBV7-9 and TRBJ1-6; TRBD1 is a possible D gene (5 bases). The CDR3 sequence is 15 residues long. Per the germline V gene, CDR1 is SEHNR and CDR2 is FQNEAQ (reference sequence). V was pared by 3 bases and J by 7 bases, with 13 bases between.

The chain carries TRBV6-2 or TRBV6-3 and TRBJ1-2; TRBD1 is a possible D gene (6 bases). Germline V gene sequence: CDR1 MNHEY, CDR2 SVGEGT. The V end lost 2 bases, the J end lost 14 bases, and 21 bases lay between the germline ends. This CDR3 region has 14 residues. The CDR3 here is CASSYGGTNSRLTF. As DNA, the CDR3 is TGTGCCAGCAGTTACGGGGGCACAAATTCTCGGTTAACCTTC.

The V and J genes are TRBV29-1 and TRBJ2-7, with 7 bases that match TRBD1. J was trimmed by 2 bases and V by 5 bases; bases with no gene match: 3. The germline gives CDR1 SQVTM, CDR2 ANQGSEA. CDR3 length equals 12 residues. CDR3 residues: CSVRDSAYEQYF. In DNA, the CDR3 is TGCAGCGTTCGGGACAGTGCCTACGAGCAGTACTTC.

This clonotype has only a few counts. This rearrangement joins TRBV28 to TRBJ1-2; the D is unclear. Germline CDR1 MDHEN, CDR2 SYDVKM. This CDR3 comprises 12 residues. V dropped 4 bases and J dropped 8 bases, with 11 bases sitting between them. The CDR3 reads CASSSRVRGYTF. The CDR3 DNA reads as TGTGCCAGCAGTTCTAGGGTGAGGGGCTACACCTTC.

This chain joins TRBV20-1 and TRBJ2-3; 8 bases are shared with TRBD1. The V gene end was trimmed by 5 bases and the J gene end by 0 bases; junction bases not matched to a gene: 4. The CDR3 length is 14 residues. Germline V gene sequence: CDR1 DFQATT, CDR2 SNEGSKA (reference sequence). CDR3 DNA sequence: TGCAGTGCTCCCGGACAGGGCAGCACAGATACGCAGTATTTT. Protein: CSAPGQGSTDTQYF.

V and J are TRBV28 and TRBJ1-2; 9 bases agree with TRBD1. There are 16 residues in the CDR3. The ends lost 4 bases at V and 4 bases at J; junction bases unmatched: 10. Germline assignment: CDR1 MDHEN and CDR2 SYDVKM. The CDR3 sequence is CASSSPQGAMGYGYTF. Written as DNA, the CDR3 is TGTGCCAGCAGTTCACCACAGGGGGCGATGGGCTATGGCTACACCTTC.

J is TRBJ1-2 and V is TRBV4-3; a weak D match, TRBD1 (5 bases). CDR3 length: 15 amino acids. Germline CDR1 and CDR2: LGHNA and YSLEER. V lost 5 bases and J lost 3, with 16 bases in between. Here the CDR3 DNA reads TGCGCCAGCAGCGCACAGGTTACGTCGGACTATGGCTACACCTTC. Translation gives CASSAQVTSDYGYTF.